This T cell receptor (beta chain) was captured in a study of cytotoxic CD8 clonotypes in ibrutinib-treated CLL. CDR1 and CDR2 (germline): MNHEY, SVGAGI. The CDR3 extends over 15 amino acids. The ends were cut back, 4 bases at V and 5 bases at J, with 17 bases in the middle. Sequencing was performed with immunoSEQ multiplex PCR; in TCRdb, only in-frame clones are kept and a portion is missing. The sample lists approximately 170,000 clones, 88% occurring once. This TCR came from a human donor with chronic lymphocytic leukemia. Here the sequenced sample was PBMCs, taken at disease progression, from a patient treated with ibrutinib. The V gene is TRBV6-5, the J gene TRBJ1-1, with TRBD1 as a possible D gene (5 bases). DNA of the CDR3: TGTGCCAGCAGTTTTTCTACCACGGGGGGAACTGAAGCTTTCTTT. Its translation: CASSFSTTGGTEAFF.